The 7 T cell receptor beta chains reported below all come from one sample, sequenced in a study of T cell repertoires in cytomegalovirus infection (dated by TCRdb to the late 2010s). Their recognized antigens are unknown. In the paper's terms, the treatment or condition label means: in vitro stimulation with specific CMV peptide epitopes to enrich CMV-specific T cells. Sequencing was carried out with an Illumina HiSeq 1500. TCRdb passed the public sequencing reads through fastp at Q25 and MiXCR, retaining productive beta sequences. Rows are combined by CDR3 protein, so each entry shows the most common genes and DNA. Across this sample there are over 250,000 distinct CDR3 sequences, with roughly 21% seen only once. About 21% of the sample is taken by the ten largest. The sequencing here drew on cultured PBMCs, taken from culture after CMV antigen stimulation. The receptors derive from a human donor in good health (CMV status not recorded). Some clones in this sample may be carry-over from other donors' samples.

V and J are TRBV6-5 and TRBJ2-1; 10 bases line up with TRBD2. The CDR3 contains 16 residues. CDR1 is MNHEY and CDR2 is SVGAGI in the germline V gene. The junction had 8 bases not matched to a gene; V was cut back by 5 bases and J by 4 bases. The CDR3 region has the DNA TGTGCCAGCAGTGGAATACCGGGACTAGCGTACAATGAGCAGTTCTTC. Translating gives CASSGIPGLAYNEQFF.

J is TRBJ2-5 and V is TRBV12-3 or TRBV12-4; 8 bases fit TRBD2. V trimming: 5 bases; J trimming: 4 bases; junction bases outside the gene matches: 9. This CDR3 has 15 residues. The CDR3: CASSDSGKRPETQYF. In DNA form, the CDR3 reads TGTGCCAGCAGTGATAGCGGGAAGAGGCCAGAGACCCAGTACTTC.

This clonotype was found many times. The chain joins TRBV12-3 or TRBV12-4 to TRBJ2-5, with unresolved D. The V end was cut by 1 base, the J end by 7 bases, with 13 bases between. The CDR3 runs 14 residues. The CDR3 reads CASSLETPPGTQYF. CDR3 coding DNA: TGTGCCAGCAGTTTAGAGACTCCCCCCGGGACCCAGTACTTC.

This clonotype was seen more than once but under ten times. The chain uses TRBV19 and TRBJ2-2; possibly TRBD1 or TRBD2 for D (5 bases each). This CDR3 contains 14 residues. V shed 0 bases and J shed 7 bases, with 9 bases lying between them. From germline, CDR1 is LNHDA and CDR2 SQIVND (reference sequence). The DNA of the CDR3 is TGTGCCAGTAGTATAGACTCGGGGCTCGGGGAGCTGTTTTTT. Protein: CASSIDSGLGELFF.

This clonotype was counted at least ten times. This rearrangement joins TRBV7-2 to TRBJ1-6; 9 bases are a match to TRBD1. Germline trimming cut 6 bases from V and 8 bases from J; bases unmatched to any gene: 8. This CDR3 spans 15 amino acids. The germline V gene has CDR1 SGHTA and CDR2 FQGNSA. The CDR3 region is CASRAPDRGYSPLHF. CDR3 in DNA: TGTGCCAGCAGAGCCCCGGACAGGGGATATTCACCCCTCCACTTT.

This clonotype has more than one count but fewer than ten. Here the CDR3 reads CASSQVAGRYEQYF. As DNA, the CDR3 is TGCGCCAGCAGCCAGGTAGCGGGCCGCTACGAGCAGTACTTC. The V gene is TRBV4-3, the J gene TRBJ2-7; 7 bases line up with TRBD2. The CDR3 totals 14 residues. CDR1 and CDR2 (germline): LGHNA, YSLEER. Trimming at V came to 3 bases and at J to 3 bases, leaving 5 bases not matched to a gene.

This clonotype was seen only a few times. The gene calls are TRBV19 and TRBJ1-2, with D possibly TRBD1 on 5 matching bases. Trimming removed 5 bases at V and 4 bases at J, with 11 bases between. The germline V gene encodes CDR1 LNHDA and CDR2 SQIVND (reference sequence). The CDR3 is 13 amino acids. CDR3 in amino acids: CASSYDRLYGYTF. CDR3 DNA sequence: TGTGCCAGTAGTTACGACAGACTCTATGGCTACACCTTC.